The 27 T cell receptor beta chains listed next were all sequenced from one sample in a study of spatial heterogeneity in lung cancer. Study-level findings and limits: Intratumoral expanded alpha and beta TCR counts were found to track tumor mutation counts.

TCRdb analysed the 5' RACE reads with MiXCR anew, one entry per CDR3 protein. The top ten hold 8% to 9% of the sample, which has about 15,000 distinct CDR3 sequences, 7.3% seen once. Time point described: sample taken at primary tumor resection. The antigens these receptors bind are not known. The sample was lung tumor tissue, taken at surgery. These receptor sequences come from a male donor with early-stage non-small cell lung cancer.

The chain's CDR3 is CASSLSRAGGEGYTF. The DNA of the CDR3 is TGTGCCAGCAGCTTAAGTCGTGCAGGCGGGGAGGGCTACACCTTC. The genes are TRBV7-9 and TRBJ1-2, with D hard to call. Per germline, CDR1 SEHNR and CDR2 FQNEAQ (reference sequence). V was pared by 2 bases and J by 8 bases, with 18 bases between. The CDR3 consists of 15 residues.

By sample fraction, this clonotype is medium-sized. V gene TRBV7-8 combines with J gene TRBJ2-6; D is undetermined. The germline V gene encodes CDR1 SGHVS and CDR2 FQNEAQ. V shed 5 bases and J shed 0 bases, with 8 bases lying between them. The CDR3 is 15 amino acids. The CDR3 bases are TGTGCCAGCAGCCTGGGTGCCTCTGGGGCCAACGTCCTGACTTTC. Amino acid sequence: CASSLGASGANVLTF.

This clonotype was found a few times. The V and J genes are TRBV19 and TRBJ1-6; D unresolved. In germline, CDR1 is LNHDA, CDR2 SQIVND (reference sequence). The germline V and J ends were trimmed by 6 bases and 6 bases, with 6 bases remaining between them. The CDR3 is made up of 12 amino acids. In DNA, the CDR3 is TGTGCCAGTAGGATGAGTAATTCACCCCTCCACTTT. The encoded protein is CASRMSNSPLHF.

There are many counts of this clonotype. The chain is built from TRBV11-3 and TRBJ2-2, with D hard to call. The length of the CDR3 is 14 residues. The germline V and J ends were trimmed by 3 bases and 5 bases, with 10 bases remaining between them. Germline V CDR1 and CDR2: SGHNT, YENEEA. The CDR3: CASSFSRLTGELFF. Here the CDR3 DNA reads TGTGCCAGCAGCTTTTCCCGACTTACCGGGGAGCTGTTTTTT.

This clonotype was seen a handful of times. The chain recombines TRBV11-2 with TRBJ2-7; 9 bases are a match to TRBD1. The CDR3 length is 16 residues. Unmatched junction bases numbered 6, after V lost 1 base and J lost 2 bases. From germline, CDR1 is SGHAT and CDR2 FQNNGV. The CDR3 DNA reads TGTGCCAGCAGCTTAGTCGGGACAGGGCTTACCTACGAGCAGTACTTC. Encoded protein: CASSLVGTGLTYEQYF.

This clonotype was observed a handful of times. The chain is built from TRBV28 and TRBJ2-3; D is undetermined. Germline CDR1 reads MDHEN; CDR2 reads SYDVKM. The CDR3 is 12 residues long. V gave up 3 bases and J gave up 8 bases, with 9 bases separating them. CDR3 sequence: CASSFGLGTQYF. The DNA of the CDR3 is TGTGCCAGCAGTTTCGGGCTAGGTACGCAGTATTTT.

The sample holds a few counts of this clonotype. J is TRBJ2-1 and V is TRBV30; TRBD2 aligns across 11 bases. After removal of 5 bases from V and 4 bases from J, the junction contained 7 bases not matched to a gene. The CDR3 length is 15 residues. The germline gives CDR1 GTSNPN, CDR2 SVGIG (reference sequence). CDR3 amino acids: CAWLTGTSGYNEQFF. The CDR3 region has the DNA TGTGCCTGGTTAACCGGGACTAGCGGTTACAATGAGCAGTTCTTC.

In its sample, this clonotype was seen many times. The chain employs TRBV5-1 and TRBJ2-2; TRBD1 or TRBD2 may be the D gene (5 bases each). The germline gives CDR1 SGHRS, CDR2 YFSETQ. The V end lost 0 bases, the J end lost 0 bases, and 12 bases lay between the germline ends. This CDR3 is 17 amino acids long. As DNA, the CDR3 is TGCGCCAGCAGCTTGGGAGGGGCAGAGTCGAACACCGGGGAGCTGTTTTTT. It is translated as CASSLGGAESNTGELFF. The variable domain in full, completed from reference TRBV5-1 and TRBJ2-2, reads KAGVTQTPRYLIKTRGQQVTLSCSPISGHRSVSWYQQTPGQGLQFLFEYFSETQRNKGNFPGRFSGRQFSNSRSEMNVSTLELGDSALYLCASSLGGAESNTGELFFGEGSRLTVL.

This clonotype counts as medium-sized. The V call is TRBV7-2, the J call TRBJ1-5; 7 nucleotides agree with TRBD1. V dropped 1 base and J dropped 9; count of bases not matched to a gene: 3. CDR1 and CDR2 (germline): SGHTA, FQGNSA. The CDR3 covers 13 residues. DNA of the CDR3: TGTGCCAGCAGCTTAGAGACAGGGCGGCCCCAGCATTTT. Amino acid sequence: CASSLETGRPQHF. The complete variable domain, with remaining parts taken from reference TRBV7-2 and TRBJ1-5, reads GAGVSQSPSNKVTEKGKDVELRCDPISGHTALYWYRQSLGQGLEFLIYFQGNSAPDKSGLPSDRFSAERTGGSVSTLTIQRTQQEDSAVYLCASSLETGRPQHFGDGTRLSIL.

CDR3 sequence: CASSWGQGGTKNIQYF. The CDR3 bases are TGTGCCAGCAGCTGGGGACAGGGGGGGACCAAAAACATTCAGTACTTC. The V gene is TRBV7-2, the J gene TRBJ2-4; 11 bases fit TRBD1. V lost 4 bases to trimming and J lost 2 bases; unmatched junction nucleotides: 4. The CDR3 spans 16 residues. Germline V gene data show CDR1 as SGHTA and CDR2 as FQGNSA.

This clonotype was seen a few times. The chain combines TRBV20-1 with TRBJ2-5, with 12 bases fitting TRBD2. Trimming removed 3 bases from V and 0 bases from J; junction bases left unmatched: 5. CDR1 DFQATT and CDR2 SNEGSKA come from the germline V gene (reference sequence). The CDR3 extends over 16 amino acids. In nucleotides, the CDR3 is TGCAGTGCTAGTCCTAGCGGGAGGGTAGACCAAGAGACCCAGTACTTC. This gives the protein CSASPSGRVDQETQYF.

In its sample, this clonotype was seen many times. The genes are TRBV20-1 and TRBJ1-6, with D possibly being TRBD1 (6 bases). The germline V gene encodes CDR1 DFQATT and CDR2 SNEGSKA (reference sequence). There are 15 residues in the CDR3. The V and J ends lost 0 bases and 9 bases respectively, with 15 bases between them. The CDR3 region has the DNA TGCAGTGCTAGAGATGGGGGGACACCTCTTTCACCCCTCCACTTT. Translated, it gives CSARDGGTPLSPLHF.

This clonotype came up many times. The rearrangement uses TRBV19 and TRBJ1-6; D is unclear. The CDR3 extends over 16 amino acids. Germline V gene data show CDR1 as LNHDA and CDR2 as SQIVND (reference sequence). V was trimmed by 4 bases and J by 5 bases, leaving 15 bases between them. Written as DNA, the CDR3 is TGTGCCAGTAGTAGAATGGCAGGACCCGATAATTCACCCCTCCACTTT. Its translation: CASSRMAGPDNSPLHF.

This clonotype was detected only a few times. This chain connects TRBV15 to TRBJ1-1; D is unresolved. With 9 bases removed from V and 0 bases from J, the gap between germline ends came to 11 bases. CDR1 is LNHNV, CDR2 YYDKDF, per germline (reference sequence). CDR3 length equals 13 residues. The CDR3: CATNSNLNTEAFF. The CDR3 region has the DNA TGTGCCACAAACAGCAATCTGAACACTGAAGCTTTCTTT. The whole variable domain, remainder taken from reference TRBV15 and TRBJ1-1, is DAMVIQNPRYQVTQFGKPVTLSCSQTLNHNVMYWYQQKSSQAPKLLFHYYDKDFNNEADTPDNFQSRRPNTSFCFLDIRSPGLGDTAMYLCATNSNLNTEAFFGQGTRLTVV.

This clonotype was observed many times. V usage is TRBV9 and J usage is TRBJ2-3; D possibly corresponds to TRBD1 (6 bases). The V end lost 7 bases, the J end lost 2 bases, and 20 bases lay between the germline ends. This CDR3 has 16 amino acids. Germline V gives CDR1 SGDLS, CDR2 YYNGEE. CDR3 amino acids: CASSLYTRGPTDTQYF. CDR3 nucleotide sequence: TGTGCCAGCTCACTTTACACCAGGGGACCCACAGATACGCAGTATTTT.

This clonotype was seen a handful of times. CDR3 amino acids: CSAGGTGDRGQDEQYF. The CDR3 DNA sequence: TGCAGTGCTGGAGGAACCGGAGACAGGGGGCAAGACGAGCAGTACTTC. The chain recombines TRBV20-1 with TRBJ2-7; 10 nucleotides line up with TRBD1. This CDR3 is built from 16 residues. Trimming took 5 bases from V and 5 from J; bases not matched to a gene: 15. CDR1 is DFQATT and CDR2 is SNEGSKA in the germline V gene (reference sequence).

As regards this clonotype: It may be a read error: a sequence one base away is much more abundant. The CDR3 sequence: CASRRTSSLTQHF. The CDR3 DNA reads TGTGCCAGCAGACGGACTAGTTCTCTTACGCAGCATTTT. This chain joins TRBV12-3 or TRBV12-4 and TRBJ2-3; D unclear. The DNA end favors TRBJ1-5, so the J call may be wrong. The CDR3 covers 13 residues.

This clonotype was detected ten times or more. The chain is built from TRBV6-2 or TRBV6-3 and TRBJ1-1; tentative D call: TRBD1 (5 bases). CDR1 is MNHEY, CDR2 SVGEGT, per germline. V was pared by 6 bases and J by 2 bases, with 16 bases between. CDR3 size: 15 residues. The DNA for the CDR3 is TGTGCCAGCAGCCCCGGTGGACACATTAACACTGAAGCTTTCTTT. Protein: CASSPGGHINTEAFF.

This clonotype was picked up a small number of times. One junction end does not reproduce the germline sequence, and a read error may be involved. The J gene is TRBJ2-2, the V gene TRBV5-1; 9 positions agree with TRBD1. CDR1 SGHRS and CDR2 YFSETQ come from the germline V gene. This CDR3 contains 17 residues. Here the CDR3 reads CTSSNGRDRVTTGELFF. The DNA of the CDR3 is TGCACCAGCAGCAACGGCCGGGACAGGGTGACCACCGGGGAGCTGTTTTTT.

This chain uses TRBV20-1 with TRBJ2-2; D is unresolved. Deletions cut 0 bases from V and 2 bases from J, with 7 bases between. The CDR3 runs to 14 residues. The germline gives CDR1 DFQATT, CDR2 SNEGSKA (reference sequence). CDR3 loop: CSARDRGNTGELFF. The DNA of the CDR3 is TGCAGTGCTAGAGATCGCGGTAACACCGGGGAGCTGTTTTTT.

The chain uses TRBV30 and TRBJ2-7; tentatively, D is TRBD1 (5 bases). Germline CDR1 reads GTSNPN; CDR2 reads SVGIG (reference sequence). V gave up 3 bases and J gave up 1 base, with 13 bases separating them. This CDR3 has 14 residues. The CDR3, as DNA: TGTGCCTGGAGACCAAGGACACTTTCCTACGAGCAGTACTTC. This sequence encodes CAWRPRTLSYEQYF.

The CDR3 here is CASSRRLAGGPETQYF. Written as DNA, the CDR3 is TGTGCCAGCAGTCGGCGACTAGCGGGGGGGCCAGAGACCCAGTACTTC. The chain joins TRBV12-3 or TRBV12-4 to TRBJ2-5; TRBD2 agrees at 14 bases. The CDR3 is 16 residues long. V lost 5 bases to trimming and J lost 4 bases; unmatched junction nucleotides: 6.

The chain is built from TRBV19 and TRBJ2-7; 7 positions agree with TRBD1. V gave up 6 bases and J gave up 2 bases; unmatched junction bases: 10. Germline-derived CDR1 and CDR2 are LNHDA and SQIVND (reference sequence). The CDR3 runs 15 residues. The CDR3 loop reads CASRRAVQGTYEQYF. The CDR3 DNA is TGTGCCAGTAGGCGCGCCGTACAGGGGACCTACGAGCAGTACTTC.

V is TRBV5-1 and J is TRBJ2-5, with unresolved D. Trimming stripped 6 bases from V and 0 bases from J, with 12 bases between. The CDR3 runs 14 residues. CDR1 is SGHRS and CDR2 is YFSETQ in the germline V gene. Here the CDR3 DNA reads TGCGCCAGCACAAGAGACCTCTACCAAGAGACCCAGTACTTC. It specifies CASTRDLYQETQYF.

By share, this clonotype ranks as medium-sized. The chain combines TRBV19 with TRBJ2-3; the D gene is possibly TRBD2 (5 bases). This CDR3 region has 14 residues. The ends were cut back, 10 bases at V and 1 base at J, with 15 bases in the middle. Germline values: CDR1 LNHDA, CDR2 SQIVND (reference sequence). As DNA, the CDR3 is TGTGCCACCCTGGACTCGCACCGCACAGATACGCAGTATTTT. It translates to CATLDSHRTDTQYF.

At least ten counts were recorded for this clonotype. The CDR3 region is CATSALTGSGYTF. The CDR3 DNA sequence: TGTGCCACCAGTGCCCTAACGGGGAGCGGCTACACCTTC. This rearrangement joins TRBV24-1 to TRBJ1-2, with D unclear. The CDR3 contains 13 residues. V lost 5 bases to trimming and J lost 8 bases, with 14 bases between them. The germline gives CDR1 KGHDR, CDR2 SFDVKD.

This clonotype was seen once. V and J are TRBV7-3 and TRBJ2-1, with 9 bases that match TRBD2. Per the germline V gene, CDR1 is SGHTA and CDR2 is FQGTGA. The CDR3 spans 16 residues. The V and J ends lost 4 bases and 11 bases, in that order; junction bases with no gene match: 15. The CDR3: CASSSGRVGAGGQQFF. For the CDR3, the DNA is TGTGCCAGCAGCTCCGGCCGGGTGGGGGCGGGAGGGCAGCAGTTCTTC.